This is a list of T cell receptor beta chains from one sample in a study of cytomegalovirus exposure and HLA in healthy donors. Profiled with immunoSEQ multiplex PCR; TCRdb holds only in-frame clones, not every one. Here the sample spans roughly 180,000 clones, approximately 78% being singletons. The sequencing sample was made of PBMCs. The receptors stem from a woman between 18 and 29 years old in good health and CMV-seronegative. Both conserved end residues are part of each CDR3. A D gene is named only where the DNA matches it firmly. Clone size is given for some rows only: seen once, a few or many times, or a class if the clone is expanded.

abundance,j_gene,v_gene,d_gene,CDR3nt,CDR3aa
.,TRBJ2-7,TRBV4-1,.,TGCGCCAGCAGCCGAGGACAGCTGGACTACGAGCAGTACTTC,CASSRGQLDYEQYF
.,TRBJ1-2,TRBV7-2,TRBD1,TGTGCCAGCAGCTTAGATGACAGGGCTGGCTACACCTTC,CASSLDDRAGYTF
.,TRBJ2-3,TRBV19,TRBD1,TGTGCCAGTAGACCAATCCGGACAGGGCCCGGCACAGATACGCAGTATTTT,CASRPIRTGPGTDTQYF
once,TRBJ2-7,TRBV27,.,TGTGCCAGCAGACCACACCGGGACATGGCCTACGAGCAGTACTTC,CASRPHRDMAYEQYF
.,TRBJ1-1,TRBV6-1,TRBD1,TGTGCCAGCAGGCAGGGGGCTAAGGTGAACACTGAAGCTTTCTTT,CASRQGAKVNTEAFF
once,TRBJ1-4,TRBV18,.,TGTGCCAGCTCAGAAGACTCCCAGGGAAAACTGTTTTTT,CASSEDSQGKLFF
.,TRBJ2-2,TRBV5-4,TRBD1,TGTGCCAGCAGCTCCGGGGGGACAGGGTCATTTCTGGGGGAGCTGTTTTTT,CASSSGGTGSFLGELFF
.,TRBJ2-1,TRBV27,.,TGTGCCAGCAGTGCCAGAGGATCGATACTAGGATCGGTTTACTACAATGAGCAGTTCTTC,CASSARGSILGSVYYNEQFF
once,TRBJ2-2,TRBV11-3,TRBD1,TGTGCCAGCAGCATTCCCGGGACAGATTACACCGGGGAGCTGTTTTTT,CASSIPGTDYTGELFF
.,TRBJ1-3,TRBV19,TRBD1,TGTGCCAGTAGTTTACTCCGGGACAGGTTCTCTGGAAACACCATATATTTT,CASSLLRDRFSGNTIYF
.,TRBJ2-7,TRBV28,.,TGTGCCAGCAGTTTGAACAGCCGCTACGAGCAGTACTTC,CASSLNSRYEQYF
once,TRBJ2-5,TRBV5-1,.,TGCGCCAGCAGCTTGGGGACAGATCTAGAGACCCAGTACTTC,CASSLGTDLETQYF
.,TRBJ2-7,TRBV10-2,TRBD1,TGCGCCAGCTCCCAGGGGGTCCACGAGCAGTACTTC,CASSQGVHEQYF
.,TRBJ2-3,TRBV21-1,.,TGTGCCAGCAGCAAAGGACTAGTCCCCATATGCACAGATACGCAGTATTTT,CASSKGLVPICTDTQYF
.,TRBJ2-1,TRBV5-4,TRBD2,TGTGCCAGCAGCTTCGGGACTAGCGGGATCTATGAGCAGTTCTTC,CASSFGTSGIYEQFF
.,TRBJ2-1,TRBV6-1,.,TGTGCCAGCAGCCGGGGGTGGGAGCAGTTCTTC,CASSRGWEQFF
.,TRBJ2-1,TRBV6-5,.,TGTGCCAGCAGTTACACAGGACCCTCCTACAATGAGCAGTTCTTC,CASSYTGPSYNEQFF
.,TRBJ1-1,TRBV5-1,TRBD1,TGCGCCAGCAGCTCACAGGGGGTCCAGAACACTGAAGCTTTCTTT,CASSSQGVQNTEAFF
few,TRBJ2-3,TRBV7-2,.,TGTGCCAGCAGCTTATTTCGAGTGGGCACAGATACGCAGTATTTT,CASSLFRVGTDTQYF
.,TRBJ2-7,TRBV9,TRBD2,TGTGCCAGCAGCCCCCGGGAGGGGATCTCCTACGAGCAGTACTTC,CASSPREGISYEQYF
.,TRBJ2-1,TRBV28,TRBD1,TGTGCCAGCAGTTCGCCGGGACAGGGGGCTGGCAATGAGCAGTTCTTC,CASSSPGQGAGNEQFF
.,TRBJ1-2,TRBV7-2,TRBD1,TGTGCCAGCAGCTTCGCAGACAGGGGGAATGGCTACACCTTC,CASSFADRGNGYTF
.,TRBJ2-3,TRBV19,TRBD1,TGTGCCAGTAGGGACAGGGCTACAGATACGCAGTATTTT,CASRDRATDTQYF
.,TRBJ2-1,TRBV5-5,TRBD2,TGTGCCAGCAGCTTGTCCCTAGCGGAAGCTAGGGCTAATGAGCAGTTCTTC,CASSLSLAEARANEQFF
.,TRBJ2-7,TRBV27,.,TGTGCCACCACGGGTCGAAGCTCCTACGAGCAGTACTTC,CATTGRSSYEQYF
.,TRBJ1-4,TRBV6-1,.,TGTGCCAGCAGTGAGCGGGCGGCAAAACTGTTTTTT,CASSERAAKLFF
.,TRBJ2-2,TRBV11-2,.,TGTGCCAGCAGCAAAGAGGTATACACCGGGGAGCTGTTTTTT,CASSKEVYTGELFF
.,TRBJ2-1,TRBV5-1,TRBD2,TGCGCCAGCAGCTTGGGGGCTAGCGGGAGCCCCTACAATGAGCAGTTCTTC,CASSLGASGSPYNEQFF
.,TRBJ2-7,TRBV18,TRBD2,TGTGCCAGCGCGGTAGCGGGAGGGCCCTACGAGCAGTACTTC,CASAVAGGPYEQYF
.,TRBJ2-5,TRBV15,TRBD2,TGTGCCACCAGCAGAATAGCGGGAGTCGTTGAGACCCAGTACTTC,CATSRIAGVVETQYF
.,TRBJ1-2,TRBV11-2,.,TGTGCCAGCAGCTTAGAAGGGGTGTTCGGTGGCTACACCTTC,CASSLEGVFGGYTF
.,TRBJ1-4,TRBV7-6,.,TGTGCCATTAGAGCGGGGGTGGGAGAAAAACTGTTTTTT,CAIRAGVGEKLFF
.,TRBJ1-1,TRBV10-3,.,TGTGCCATCAGAGGAGGGCTCTGGGACACTGAAGCTTTCTTT,CAIRGGLWDTEAFF
.,TRBJ2-3,TRBV4-3,TRBD2,TGCGCCAGCAGCCAAGTTTGGGATTCGGCTAGCGGGAGAACAGATACGCAGTATTTT,CASSQVWDSASGRTDTQYF
.,TRBJ2-3,TRBV19,.,TGTGCCAGTAGTACCGACAGTTCTAGCACAGATACGCAGTATTTT,CASSTDSSSTDTQYF
.,TRBJ1-1,TRBV25-1,.,TGTGCCAGCAGTGGGGGGGTGGAGAACACTGAAGCTTTCTTT,CASSGGVENTEAFF
.,TRBJ1-1,TRBV15,TRBD1,TGTGCCACCAGCAGATCACAGGGGGAAGCTTTCTTT,CATSRSQGEAFF
.,TRBJ1-6,TRBV6-5,.,TGTGCCAGCAGTCAACGGGGGACCCTCCACTTT,CASSQRGTLHF
once,TRBJ2-1,TRBV7-2,TRBD2,TGTGCCAGCAGCTTATGGGGACTAGCGGACAATGAGCAGTTCTTC,CASSLWGLADNEQFF
once,TRBJ2-3,TRBV5-1,TRBD2,TGCGCCAGCTTTCTAGCGGGAGAATCCACAGATACGCAGTATTTT,CASFLAGESTDTQYF
.,TRBJ2-7,TRBV28,TRBD1,TGTGCCAGCAGTTCTGCGGGACAGGGTTCGTACGAGCAGTACTTC,CASSSAGQGSYEQYF
.,TRBJ1-1,TRBV7-9,.,TGTGCCAGCAGTCCCCTTATGAACACTGAAGCTTTCTTT,CASSPLMNTEAFF
.,TRBJ2-6,TRBV19,.,TGTGCCAGTAGTCCTCAGGGCTCTGGGGCCAACGTCCTGACTTTC,CASSPQGSGANVLTF
.,TRBJ1-4,TRBV18,.,TGTGCCAGCTCACCACTAGGAGGTTCGGTACAGATAGCGGAAAAACTGTTTTTT,CASSPLGGSVQIAEKLFF
many,TRBJ2-1,TRBV28,.,TGTGCCAGCAGCGGGAGTTACAATGAGCAGTTCTTC,CASSGSYNEQFF
.,TRBJ1-1,TRBV5-1,TRBD1,TGCGCCAGCAGCCCGGACAGGGTCACTGAAGCTTTCTTT,CASSPDRVTEAFF
few,TRBJ2-7,TRBV7-9,TRBD1,TGTGCCAGCAGCTTAAGATTGCCGGGACAGGGATCCTACGAGCAGTACTTC,CASSLRLPGQGSYEQYF
.,TRBJ1-4,TRBV7-9,TRBD1,TGTGCCAGCAGCTTCGGGACAGGGATTAATGAAAAACTGTTTTTT,CASSFGTGINEKLFF
once,TRBJ1-1,TRBV5-1,TRBD1,TGCGCCAGCAGCCTCTCCGGGACAGGTAGGAACACTGAAGCTTTCTTT,CASSLSGTGRNTEAFF
.,TRBJ1-2,TRBV6-6,TRBD1,TGTGCCAGCAGTTTACCCCAGACAGGGGACTATGGCTACACCTTC,CASSLPQTGDYGYTF
few,TRBJ1-6,TRBV2,TRBD1,TGTGCCAGCAGACAGGGGGCTAGCTCCTATAATTCACCCCTCCACTTT,CASRQGASSYNSPLHF
.,TRBJ2-7,TRBV7-9,.,TGTGCCAGCAGCTCCGGGGTAAGGCAGGCCGCCTACGAGCAGTACTTC,CASSSGVRQAAYEQYF
.,TRBJ1-1,TRBV27,.,TGTGCCAGCAGACATGTAGGGGGTGGCACTGAAGCTTTCTTT,CASRHVGGGTEAFF
.,TRBJ2-5,TRBV25-1,.,TGTGCCTGTGGGAGCCTCGAGGAGCCAGGAGAGACCCAGTACTTC,CACGSLEEPGETQYF
few,TRBJ2-2,TRBV9,TRBD2,TGTGCCAGCAGCTCTAGGGTCCTAGCGGGGCCCACCGGGGAGCTGTTTTTT,CASSSRVLAGPTGELFF
.,TRBJ1-2,TRBV2,.,TGTGCCACTAGTCGGGGGGTGGCCAATTCAAACTATGGCTACACCTTC,CATSRGVANSNYGYTF
few,TRBJ1-1,TRBV29-1,.,TGCAGCGTTTCGGTACAGGGTAAGAACACTGAAGCTTTCTTT,CSVSVQGKNTEAFF
few,TRBJ1-1,TRBV5-1,.,TGCGCCAGCAGCTTGGTGGCAGGTTCCTACACTGAAGCTTTCTTT,CASSLVAGSYTEAFF
.,TRBJ1-5,TRBV28,.,TGTGCCAGCAGTGTGACAGTGGAGCCCCAGCATTTT,CASSVTVEPQHF
.,TRBJ2-1,TRBV7-8,TRBD2,TGTGCCAGCAGCTTAACGACTAGCGGGAAAGTTAATGAGCAGTTCTTC,CASSLTTSGKVNEQFF